This TCR beta chain was retrieved from a study of CD8 T cells in ankylosing spondylitis. Findings of the study overall: One TCR beta motif, made up of about 8 highly homologous variants, appeared characteristic of ankylosing spondylitis blood. Clones tied to disease were said to be significantly enriched in matched ankylosing spondylitis synovial fluid. CD8+ cells made up the disease-linked clones, which were relatively rare in peripheral blood.

Generation of TCR beta libraries employed quantitative 5'-RACE incorporating molecular barcodes. TCRdb re-called the 5' RACE reads with MiXCR, one entry per CDR3 protein. The table has 470,000 or so distinct CDR3 sequences, 26% seen once. Germline loops: CDR1 SQVTM, CDR2 ANQGSEA. This CDR3 region has 16 residues. The J segment lost 5 bases and the V segment lost 4 bases, leaving 12 bases of the junction unmatched. The table lists this clonotype with a few counts. Its target is unknown. The TCR sequence derives from a male donor with ankylosing spondylitis. Material for sequencing was blood, either unsorted or a sorted T cell fraction (not recorded which). The V and J genes are TRBV29-1 and TRBJ2-2; 8 bases are shared with TRBD2. CDR3 DNA: TGCAGCGTTGGCGGTAGCGGGAAATCATTGACCGGGGAGCTGTTTTTT. Translation: CSVGGSGKSLTGELFF.